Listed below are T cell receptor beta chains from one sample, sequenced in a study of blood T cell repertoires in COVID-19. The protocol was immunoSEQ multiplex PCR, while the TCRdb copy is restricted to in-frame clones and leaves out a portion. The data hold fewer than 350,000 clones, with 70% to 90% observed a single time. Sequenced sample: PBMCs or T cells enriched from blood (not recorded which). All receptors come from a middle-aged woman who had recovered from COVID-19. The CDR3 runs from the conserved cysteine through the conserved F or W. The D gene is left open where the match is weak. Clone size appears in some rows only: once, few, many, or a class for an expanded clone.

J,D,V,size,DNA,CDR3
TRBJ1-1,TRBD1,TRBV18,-,TGTGCCAGCTCACCGGTAAGGGGGCGAAACACTGAAGCTTTCTTT,CASSPVRGRNTEAFF
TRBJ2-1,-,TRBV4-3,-,TGCGCCAGCAGCCAAGCTGTCCGTTCTAATGAGCAGTTCTTC,CASSQAVRSNEQFF
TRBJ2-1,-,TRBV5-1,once,TGCGCCAGCAGGACGGACACGTACAATGAGCAGTTCTTC,CASRTDTYNEQFF
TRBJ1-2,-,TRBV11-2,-,TGTGCCAGCGGTCCTGGGGGGGTTAACTATGGCTACACCTTC,CASGPGGVNYGYTF
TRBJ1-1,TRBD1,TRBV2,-,TGTGCCAGCTCCTCTGGACAGGGGCGAACTGAAGCTTTCTTT,CASSSGQGRTEAFF
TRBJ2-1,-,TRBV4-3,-,TGCGCCAGCAGCCAACCAGGGGGGTGGGATGAGCAGTTCTTC,CASSQPGGWDEQFF
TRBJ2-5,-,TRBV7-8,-,TGTGCCAGCAGCTTCAGGACAGTCCAAGAGACCCAGTACTTC,CASSFRTVQETQYF
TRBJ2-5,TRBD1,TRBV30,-,TGTGCCTGGACCGCGGACAGGACCTCTGAGACCCAGTACTTC,CAWTADRTSETQYF
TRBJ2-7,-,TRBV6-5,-,TGTGCCAGTAACTCGGTAGCTAGCGCCTCCTACGAGCAGTACTTC,CASNSVASASYEQYF
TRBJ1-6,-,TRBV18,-,TGTGCCAGCTCACCACTTCAGAAAGACGGGTCACCCCTCCACTTT,CASSPLQKDGSPLHF
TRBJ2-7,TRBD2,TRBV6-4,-,TGTGCCAGCAGTCCCGGACTAGCGGGAGGTCGGGAGCAGTACTTC,CASSPGLAGGREQYF
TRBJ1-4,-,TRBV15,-,TGTGCCACCAGCAGAGAACCTAACGCAGGAGAAAAACTGTTTTTT,CATSREPNAGEKLFF
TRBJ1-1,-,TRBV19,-,TGTGCCAGTAGTCGACAGGAATTGAACACTGAAGCTTTCTTT,CASSRQELNTEAFF
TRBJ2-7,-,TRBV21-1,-,TGTGCCAGCAGCCCCCGTGGCGGAGTGGGTTACGAGCAGTACTTC,CASSPRGGVGYEQYF
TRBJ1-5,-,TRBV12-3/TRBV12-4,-,TGTGCCAGCAGTCACAATCAGCCCCAGCATTTT,CASSHNQPQHF
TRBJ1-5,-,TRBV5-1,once,TGCGCCAGCAGCTTAGGGGTCGATCAGCCCCAGCATTTT,CASSLGVDQPQHF
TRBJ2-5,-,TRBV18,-,TGTGCCAGCTCACCAGGCAGAACTGTGAGGAGGCAAGAGACCCAGTACTTC,CASSPGRTVRRQETQYF
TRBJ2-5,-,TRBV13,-,TGTGCCAGCAGCTCCAGAACTAGCACAGAGACCCAGTACTTC,CASSSRTSTETQYF
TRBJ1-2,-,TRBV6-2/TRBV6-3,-,TGTGCCAGCAGTTACGCCGCGGGTTATGGCTACACCTTC,CASSYAAGYGYTF
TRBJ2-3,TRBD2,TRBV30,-,TGTGCCTGGAGTCCCGGGACTACCGACACAGATACGCAGTATTTT,CAWSPGTTDTDTQYF
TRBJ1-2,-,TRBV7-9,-,TGTGCCAGCAGCTTAGATCGTGGCTACACCTTC,CASSLDRGYTF
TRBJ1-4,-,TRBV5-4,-,TGTGCCAGCAGCTTTGGAGGCATACAGACTAATGAAAAACTGTTTTTT,CASSFGGIQTNEKLFF